This passage covers 8 T cell receptor beta chains from one sample sequenced in a study of siplizumab effects on memory and regulatory T cells. Profiled with immunoSEQ multiplex PCR; TCRdb holds only in-frame clones, not every one. The sample contains 85,000 to 130,000 clones, 91% of which appear only once. What was sequenced was CD4+ T cells sorted from blood. These receptors were taken from a human donor in good health. Some clones in this sample may be carry-over from other donors' samples.

V usage is TRBV19 and J usage is TRBJ2-1; 9 bases are shared with TRBD2. With 6 bases clipped from V and 9 bases from J, the junction kept 12 bases outside the gene matches. Germline V gene sequence: CDR1 LNHDA, CDR2 SQIVND (reference sequence). The CDR3 runs to 15 residues. CDR3: CASRSRAGGLIEQFF. CDR3 nucleotide sequence: TGTGCCAGTAGGTCAAGGGCGGGAGGGCTGATTGAGCAGTTCTTC.

A word on this clone: Its ends do not fully match the called genes, so a read error is possible. V is TRBV5-3 and J is TRBJ2-5; D remains ambiguous. TRBV5-3 is marked as an open reading frame, function uncertain. The CDR3 loop spans 14 amino acids. CDR3: CASSSESGQETQYF. The CDR3, as DNA: TGTGCCAGCAGCTCGGAATCAGGACAAGAGACCCAGTACTTC.

This chain links TRBV10-1 with TRBJ2-5; D is possibly TRBD2 (6 bases). The J call may be wrong; the DNA end is better matched by TRBJ2-7. Germline V gives CDR1 WNHNN, CDR2 SYGVQD (reference sequence). The CDR3 has 12 residues. CDR3 sequence reads: CASSAGYYEQYF. DNA of the CDR3: TGCGCCAGCAGCGCGGGGTACTACGAGCAGTACTTC.

The V call is TRBV29-1, the J call TRBJ2-5; 8 bases align to TRBD2. Germline CDR1 and CDR2: SQVTM and ANQGSEA. Unmatched junction bases numbered 14, after V lost 6 bases and J lost 2 bases. The CDR3 has 16 amino acids. The CDR3 DNA follows: TGCAGCGTCGACGGTCCCCGGGGGGGGAAACAAGAGACCCAGTACTTC. Residues: CSVDGPRGGKQETQYF.

The V and J genes are TRBV14 and TRBJ1-2; no clear D. CDR3 length: 16 residues. Trimming shortened V by 2 bases and J by 1 base, and 14 bases separated the two germline ends. Germline-derived CDR1 and CDR2 are SGHDN and FVKESK. The CDR3 sequence is CASSQLGQSVNYGYTF. As DNA, the CDR3 is TGTGCCAGCAGCCAACTGGGTCAGTCCGTTAACTATGGCTACACCTTC.

The chain uses TRBV11-3 and TRBJ2-7, with a tentative D call TRBD1 (6 bases). Trimming removed 1 base at V and 3 bases at J, with 13 bases between. Per the germline V gene, CDR1 is SGHNT and CDR2 is YENEEA. CDR3 length: 15 residues. This CDR3 is CASSLGSGVHYEQYF. The CDR3 DNA reads TGTGCCAGCAGCTTAGGGTCAGGGGTTCACTACGAGCAGTACTTC.

V is TRBV10-3 and J is TRBJ2-3; the D is unclear. The CDR3 is made up of 14 amino acids. The germline gives CDR1 ENHRY, CDR2 SYGVKD. Trimming cost V 2 bases and J 10 bases, with 16 bases left between them. The CDR3 DNA sequence: TGTGCCATCAGTGAGCTTGGTCCATCCTCACCGCAGTATTTT. Translating gives CAISELGPSSPQYF.

The J gene is TRBJ1-3, the V gene TRBV7-2, with D tentatively TRBD1 (5 bases). V was trimmed by 6 bases and J by 7 bases, leaving 13 bases between them. Germline lookup yields CDR1 SGHTA and CDR2 FQGNSA. The CDR3 loop spans 13 amino acids. The CDR3 spells CASSQGFLNTIYF. CDR3 coding DNA: TGTGCCAGCAGTCAGGGCTTTCTGAACACCATATATTTT.